This T cell receptor beta chain was found in a study of blood T cell repertoires in COVID-19. As for the study in general: Sites in the United States, Italy and Spain provided acute and convalescent COVID-19 samples.

Germline lookup yields CDR1 KGHSH and CDR2 LQKENI. The length of the CDR3 is 14 residues. Trimming removed 3 bases from V and 7 bases from J; junction bases left unmatched: 9. Measured with immunoSEQ multiplex PCR; TCRdb has only the in-frame clones, and not every one. The sample includes some 97,000 clones, roughly 88% of them seen just once. This receptor was identified in a human donor in a cohort sampled during active COVID-19. The gene calls are TRBV18 and TRBJ2-7; 7 nucleotides agree with TRBD1. What was sequenced was peripheral blood. Here the CDR3 DNA reads TGTGCCAGCTCACCTCGGACAGGCGATGGGGAGCAGTACTTC. Translating it yields CASSPRTGDGEQYF.